This TCR beta chain was retrieved from a study of CD8+ T cells in alopecia areata. RNA, once extracted, was reverse transcribed into cDNA for use as the sequencing template. Measured with immunoSEQ multiplex PCR; TCRdb has only the in-frame clones, and not every one. The profile shows 200,000 or so clones, more than 50% of them singletons. The source of this sequence is a human donor in good health. Input material: CD8+ T cells sorted from blood.

CDR3 sequence reads: CSAQGGYGYTF. The CDR3 DNA reads as TGCAGCGCCCAAGGTGGCTATGGCTACACCTTC. V and J are TRBV29-1 and TRBJ1-2; D unclear. The germline gives CDR1 SQVTM, CDR2 ANQGSEA. The CDR3 is made up of 11 amino acids. The germline V and J ends were trimmed by 7 bases and 4 bases, with 10 bases remaining between them.